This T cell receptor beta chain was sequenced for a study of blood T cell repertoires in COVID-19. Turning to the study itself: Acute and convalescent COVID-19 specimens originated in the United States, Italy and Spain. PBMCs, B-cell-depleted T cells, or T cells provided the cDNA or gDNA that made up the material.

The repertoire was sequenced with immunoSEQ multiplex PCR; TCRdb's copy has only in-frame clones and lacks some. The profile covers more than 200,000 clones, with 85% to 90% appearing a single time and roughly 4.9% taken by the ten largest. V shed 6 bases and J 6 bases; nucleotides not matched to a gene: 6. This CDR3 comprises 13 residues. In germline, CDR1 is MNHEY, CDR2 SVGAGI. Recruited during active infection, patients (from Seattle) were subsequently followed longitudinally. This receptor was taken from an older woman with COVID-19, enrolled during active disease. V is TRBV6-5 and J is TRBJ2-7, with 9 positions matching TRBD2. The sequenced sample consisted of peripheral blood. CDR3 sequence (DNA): TGTGCCAGCAGAGTAGCGGGAGTCTCCGAGCAGTACTTC. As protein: CASRVAGVSEQYF.